Sequencing of this T cell receptor (beta chain) was carried out in a study of cytomegalovirus exposure and HLA in healthy donors. Background on the study: As released early, the data held 70 million to 100 million unique TCRs from HLA-typed donors. Study-wide points: TCR beta chains associated with HLA were, in a later analysis, more clonally expanded than equally common others. The authors excluded some V segments, including TRBV6-2 and TRBV6-3, as indistinguishable. Sequences of the TCR beta chain were said to predict the HLA-A and HLA-B alleles of most subjects accurately.

Worth noting for this clone: Antigen: not known.

The study ran its PCR with 60 Vbeta and 13 Jbeta primers. Method: immunoSEQ multiplex PCR; TCRdb's copy keeps in-frame clones and lacks some. The sample lists about 55,000 clones, 77% occurring once. V shed 1 base and J 1 base; nucleotides not matched to a gene: 7. This CDR3 comprises 17 residues. Germline loops: CDR1 SGHVS, CDR2 FQNEAQ. The gene calls are TRBV7-8 and TRBJ2-4; 7 positions agree with TRBD1. This clonotype originated in a female donor in good health and CMV-seronegative. Sequenced sample: PBMCs. The CDR3 loop is CASSLEARGSAKNIQYF. The DNA of the CDR3 is TGTGCCAGCAGCTTAGAGGCCAGGGGGTCGGCCAAAAACATTCAGTACTTC.